This T cell receptor (beta chain) was identified in a study of OX40 agonist ivuxolimab in advanced cancers. In the study overall: Each patient was given ivuxolimab into a vein every 2 weeks, at 0.01 to 10 mg/kg. Whole-study results and caveats: Partial responders receiving 0.1-3.0 mg/kg showed among the lowest clonal expansion.

Profiled with immunoSEQ multiplex PCR; TCRdb holds only in-frame clones, not every one. Among tens of thousands of clones listed, 80% to 95% were seen once. Germline values: CDR1 SGHNT, CDR2 YENEEA. The CDR3 loop spans 15 amino acids. V lost 0 bases to trimming and J lost 1 base, with 7 bases between them. This clone was recorded only once. Its target is unknown. V is TRBV11-3 and J is TRBJ2-4; a weak D match, TRBD2 (6 bases). This material consisted of CD4+ or CD8+ T cells sorted from blood, taken in a trial of the OX40 agonist ivuxolimab. The TCR sequence derives from an adult with an advanced solid tumor such as melanoma, head and neck, liver or kidney cancer. The DNA for the CDR3 is TGTGCCAGCAGCTTAGACAGCGGGGCCAAAAACATTCAGTACTTC. Translation: CASSLDSGAKNIQYF.